The rows below give T cell receptor beta chains drawn from one sample of a study of vaccination effects on CD4 cells after COVID-19. These receptors lack a known antigen. Sequencing used immunoSEQ multiplex PCR; TCRdb keeps in-frame clones, though not all of them. The table has under 70,000 clones, about 77% seen once. The material sequenced was CD4+ T cells from PBMCs cultured with HIV peptides, taken before COVID-19 vaccination. Receptors originate from a human donor who had a prior SARS-CoV-2 infection. The CDR3 runs from the conserved cysteine through the conserved F or W. Fields, in order: D gene, J gene, V gene, clone size, CDR3 DNA, CDR3 protein. A D gene is named only where the DNA matches it firmly. Part of the rows lack a size; the others show once, few, many or a class for expanded clones.

D: TRBD1
J: TRBJ1-1
V: TRBV5-1
size: once
DNA: TGCGCCAGCAGCCCGGGGACAGGTATGTCTGAAGCTTTCTTT
CDR3: CASSPGTGMSEAFF

D: TRBD1
J: TRBJ1-5
V: TRBV6-6
size: .
DNA: TGTGCCAGCAGCTCAGGACAGGGCGGGGTGCCCCAGCATTTT
CDR3: CASSSGQGGVPQHF

D: .
J: TRBJ1-2
V: TRBV9
size: once
DNA: TGTGCCAGCACCCTAGGTCCGTTCTGGGGTAATAGGTATGGCTACACCTTC
CDR3: CASTLGPFWGNRYGYTF

D: TRBD2
J: TRBJ2-7
V: TRBV11-2
size: .
DNA: TGTGCCAGCAGCTCCTATAGCGGGGCGATCTACGAGCAGTACTTC
CDR3: CASSSYSGAIYEQYF

D: .
J: TRBJ2-1
V: TRBV4-1
size: few
DNA: TGCGCCAGCAGCCCCGAATGGCCAGATGTCAGGTTGGATGAGCAGTTCTTC
CDR3: CASSPEWPDVRLDEQFF

D: .
J: TRBJ2-7
V: TRBV5-1
size: .
DNA: TGCGCCAGCAGCTTGGGTACCTACGAGCAGTACTTC
CDR3: CASSLGTYEQYF

D: TRBD2
J: TRBJ2-1
V: TRBV4-2
size: .
DNA: TGTGCCAGCAGCCTAAACCCAGGGAGGGGCAATGAGCAGTTCTTC
CDR3: CASSLNPGRGNEQFF

D: TRBD2
J: TRBJ2-5
V: TRBV2
size: few
DNA: TGTGCCAGCAGTGAATCCCCATGGCGGGGAGGGGAGACCCAGTACTTC
CDR3: CASSESPWRGGETQYF

D: TRBD1
J: TRBJ1-2
V: TRBV2
size: .
DNA: TGTGCCAGCAGTGAAGCGGAGTCGGACAGGGACTTCTATGGCTACACCTTC
CDR3: CASSEAESDRDFYGYTF

D: TRBD1
J: TRBJ1-6
V: TRBV9
size: .
DNA: TGTGCCAGCAGCGCCAGGGGGTCAAATTCACCCCTCCACTTT
CDR3: CASSARGSNSPLHF

D: TRBD1
J: TRBJ2-7
V: TRBV24-1
size: once
DNA: TGTGCCACCGGAACCGGGACAGAAAAGTACTTC
CDR3: CATGTGTEKYF

D: TRBD1
J: TRBJ1-1
V: TRBV19
size: .
DNA: TGTGCCAGTAGTATCAACAGGGGGCGGAGTGCTTTCTTT
CDR3: CASSINRGRSAFF

D: TRBD2
J: TRBJ2-7
V: TRBV7-3
size: few
DNA: TGTGCCAGCAGCTTGTCGACTAGCGGGGGGAGCGAGCAGTACTTC
CDR3: CASSLSTSGGSEQYF

D: .
J: TRBJ1-3
V: TRBV7-6
size: once
DNA: TGTGCCAGCAGCCCCCATGCCGTCAGACCCCCTGGAAACACCATATATTTT
CDR3: CASSPHAVRPPGNTIYF

D: .
J: TRBJ2-2
V: TRBV24-1
size: .
DNA: TGTGCCACCAGTGATGCGTGGGAGCTGTTTTTT
CDR3: CATSDAWELFF

D: .
J: TRBJ1-5
V: TRBV30
size: .
DNA: TGTGCCTGGAGTGGGCTGGGGGGCCAGCCCCAGCATTTT
CDR3: CAWSGLGGQPQHF

D: TRBD1
J: TRBJ1-4
V: TRBV7-9
size: few
DNA: TGTGCCAGCAGCTTAGGTGACAGGGCTGAAAAACTGTTTTTT
CDR3: CASSLGDRAEKLFF

D: .
J: TRBJ1-2
V: TRBV5-8
size: few
DNA: TGTGCCAGCAGCCCCCGGGCCTACTATGGCTACACCTTC
CDR3: CASSPRAYYGYTF

D: .
J: TRBJ1-1
V: TRBV6-2/TRBV6-3
size: .
DNA: TGTGCCAGCAGTTATCTCAGCGGGACACCCTATGCCGAAGCTTTCTTT
CDR3: CASSYLSGTPYAEAFF

D: .
J: TRBJ2-7
V: TRBV7-2
size: .
DNA: TGTGCCAGCAGCCCTAGTTCAACCTACGAGCAGTACTTC
CDR3: CASSPSSTYEQYF

D: TRBD1
J: TRBJ2-3
V: TRBV11-2
size: .
DNA: TGTGCCAGCAGCTCTTGGGAGCAGGGGGAAGATACGCAGTATTTT
CDR3: CASSSWEQGEDTQYF

D: .
J: TRBJ2-1
V: TRBV7-2
size: .
DNA: TGTGCCAGCAGCCCGGGGAGGATTTACAATGAGCAGTTCTTC
CDR3: CASSPGRIYNEQFF

D: .
J: TRBJ2-3
V: TRBV2
size: .
DNA: TGTGCCAGCAGTCCACAGGGCGCAGATACGCAGTATTTT
CDR3: CASSPQGADTQYF

D: .
J: TRBJ2-5
V: TRBV9
size: .
DNA: TGTGCCAGCAGCGTACGGCAGCTTTCTGAGACCCAGTACTTC
CDR3: CASSVRQLSETQYF